This entry lists 21 T cell receptor beta chains sequenced from one sample in a study of cytomegalovirus exposure and HLA in healthy donors. PCR amplification relied on 60 Vbeta primers (plus 13 Jbeta primers). TCRdb's copy holds only in-frame clones and misses some; the assay was immunoSEQ multiplex PCR. The top ten hold approximately 0.22% of the sample, which has around 120,000 clones, around 80% seen once. Sequenced sample: PBMCs. These receptors originate from a middle-aged man in good health and CMV-seronegative.

The V gene is TRBV10-3, the J gene TRBJ2-1; TRBD2 might be the D (5 bases). Germline V gene sequence: CDR1 ENHRY, CDR2 SYGVKD. V was cut by 4 bases and J by 10 bases, with 11 bases left in between. The CDR3 has 12 residues. CDR3 in DNA: TGTGCCATCAGTGGAGGAGAGGGCGAGCAGTTCTTC. Translated: CAISGGEGEQFF.

Points on this clone: Because the CDR3's place on the DNA is in doubt, the DNA is left out and the CDR3 is given as listed by TCRdb. The gene calls are TRBV11-2 and TRBJ1-4; the tabulated D call, TRBD1, remains unverified against the DNA. Germline assignment: CDR1 SGHAT and CDR2 FQNNGV. Counting both end residues, the CDR3 totals 12 amino acids. This CDR3 reads CASSFGQGAPNF.

The chain combines TRBV6-5 with TRBJ1-5, with 8 bases lining up with TRBD1. V lost 5 bases to trimming and J lost 4 bases; unmatched junction nucleotides: 4. CDR1 is MNHEY, CDR2 SVGAGI, per germline. The CDR3 totals 14 residues. The DNA for the CDR3 is TGTGCCAGCAGTCGGGACAGGATTAATCAGCCCCAGCATTTT. Residues: CASSRDRINQPQHF.

This clone was detected only a few times. The chain links TRBV4-3 to TRBJ2-1; a weak D match, TRBD2 (5 bases). CDR1 and CDR2 from the germline V gene are LGHNA and YSLEER. Trimming took 2 bases from V and 10 from J, leaving 12 bases between them. The CDR3 length is 13 residues. CDR3 nucleotides: TGCGCCAGCAGCCAACTTAATTTAGCGGAGCAGTTCTTC. Encoded protein: CASSQLNLAEQFF.

The chain joins TRBV29-1 to TRBJ1-2, with 7 nucleotides matching TRBD1. Germline V gene data show CDR1 as SQVTM and CDR2 as ANQGSEA. V was pared by 5 bases and J by 6 bases, with 9 bases of the junction left unmatched. This CDR3 region has 13 residues. CDR3 DNA sequence: TGCAGCGTTACCCCCCGACAGGGTGATGGCTACACCTTC. It yields the protein CSVTPRQGDGYTF.

This CDR3 is CASSPSLDTQYF. The CDR3 region has the DNA TGTGCCAGCAGCCCGTCTCTAGATACGCAGTATTTT. The genes are TRBV5-4 and TRBJ2-3, with D hard to call. CDR3 size: 12 residues. The germline V and J ends were trimmed by 4 bases and 5 bases, with 8 bases remaining between them. Germline V CDR1 and CDR2: SGHNT, YYREEE (reference sequence).

The rearrangement uses TRBV18 and TRBJ1-1; 7 nucleotides line up with TRBD1. Per germline, CDR1 KGHSH and CDR2 LQKENI. Trimming at V came to 1 base and at J to 1 base, leaving 3 bases not matched to a gene. The CDR3 has 15 residues. DNA for the CDR3: TGTGCCAGCTCACCACTGGGACAGCGGAACACTGAAGCTTTCTTT. Its protein product is CASSPLGQRNTEAFF.

The V gene is TRBV4-1, the J gene TRBJ1-1; D gene ambiguous. The CDR3 spans 15 residues. From germline, CDR1 is MGHRA and CDR2 YSYEKL. Trimming removed 1 base at V and 1 base at J, with 10 bases between. In DNA form, the CDR3 reads TGCGCCAGCAGCCAAGTGGTCACGGGGAACACTGAAGCTTTCTTT. As protein: CASSQVVTGNTEAFF.

In the case of this clone: Other DNA sequences within the sample encode an identical CDR3. The J gene is TRBJ1-1, the V gene TRBV6-5; possible D gene TRBD1, 5 bases. Deletions cut 8 bases from V and 3 bases from J, with 13 bases between. This CDR3 comprises 13 residues. Germline V gene sequence: CDR1 MNHEY, CDR2 SVGAGI. The CDR3 DNA is TGTGCCAGCGGGACGGGGAGGTACACTGAAGCTTTCTTT. It yields the protein CASGTGRYTEAFF.

The chain recombines TRBV10-3 with TRBJ2-5; 7 bases are a match to TRBD1. The V gene's germline CDR1 is ENHRY and CDR2 SYGVKD. This CDR3 is built from 11 residues. CDR3 sequence (DNA): TGTGCTACAGGGGCGGCAGAGACCCAGTACTTC. Translation gives CATGAAETQYF.

The chain links TRBV11-3 to TRBJ1-2; 7 bases line up with TRBD1. Germline assignment: CDR1 SGHNT and CDR2 YENEEA. The CDR3 loop spans 14 amino acids. The trim removed 5 bases at V and 4 bases at J, leaving 7 bases unmatched. CDR3 amino acids: CASSASGTVYGYTF. The CDR3 region has the DNA TGTGCCAGCAGCGCATCCGGGACAGTCTATGGCTACACCTTC. Using reference TRBV11-3 and TRBJ1-2 for the parts outside the CDR3, the full variable domain is EAGVVQSPRYKIIEKKQPVAFWCNPISGHNTLYWYLQNLGQGPELLIRYENEEAVDDSQLPKDRFSAERLKGVDSTLKIQPAELGDSAVYLCASSASGTVYGYTFGSGTRLTVV.

The CDR3 reads CSVEALPTGNNEQFF. As DNA, the CDR3 is TGCAGCGTTGAAGCTCTTCCGACAGGTAACAATGAGCAGTTCTTC. The V gene is TRBV29-1, the J gene TRBJ2-1, with a tentative D call TRBD1 (6 bases). The CDR3 consists of 15 residues. V lost 1 base and J lost 5, with 15 bases in between. Germline V gene data show CDR1 as SQVTM and CDR2 as ANQGSEA.

CDR3 sequence (DNA): TGCAGTGCTATATATCTGGCGCAGTTCTTC. Translated: CSAIYLAQFF. The chain has TRBV20-1 and TRBJ2-1; D gene ambiguous. Germline-derived CDR1 and CDR2 are DFQATT and SNEGSKA (reference sequence). The CDR3 is made up of 10 amino acids. Trimming took off 4 bases at V and 12 bases at J, with 10 bases between the two ends.

This chain joins TRBV19 and TRBJ1-2; 8 bases agree with TRBD1. V trimming: 3 bases; J trimming: 0 bases; junction bases outside the gene matches: 3. Germline V gene data show CDR1 as LNHDA and CDR2 as SQIVND (reference sequence). The CDR3 consists of 15 residues. The CDR3 protein is CASSIGQGSNYGYTF. Here the CDR3 DNA reads TGTGCCAGTAGTATCGGACAGGGCTCTAACTATGGCTACACCTTC.

The chain links TRBV7-2 to TRBJ2-7; perhaps TRBD2 as D (6 bases). In germline, CDR1 is SGHTA, CDR2 FQGNSA. The CDR3 consists of 13 residues. V lost 5 bases, J lost 6 bases, and 14 bases lay in between. The DNA for the CDR3 is TGTGCCAGCAGCCCGTCTAGCGTCGGCGAGCAGTACTTC. This gives the protein CASSPSSVGEQYF.

The J gene is TRBJ1-3, the V gene TRBV9; the D gene is possibly TRBD1 (6 bases). The CDR3 is 16 residues long. Per germline, CDR1 SGDLS and CDR2 YYNGEE. V was clipped by 4 bases and J by 4 bases, with 18 bases between them. CDR3 loop: CASSLAPAGEGNTIYF. The CDR3 region has the DNA TGTGCCAGCAGCCTAGCCCCCGCAGGGGAAGGAAACACCATATATTTT. The entire variable domain, with the rest obtained from reference TRBV9 and TRBJ1-3, is as follows: DSGVTQTPKHLITATGQRVTLRCSPRSGDLSVYWYQQSLDQGLQFLIQYYNGEERAKGNILERFSAQQFPDLHSELNLSSLELGDSALYFCASSLAPAGEGNTIYFGEGSWLTVV.

The genes are TRBV19 and TRBJ2-1; 9 bases agree with TRBD2. Trimming removed 3 bases from V and 4 bases from J; junction bases left unmatched: 7. The CDR3 totals 16 residues. The germline CDR1 and CDR2 sequences are LNHDA and SQIVND (reference sequence). The CDR3 here is CASSMEGLAIYNEQFF. CDR3 bases: TGTGCCAGTAGTATGGAGGGACTAGCCATATACAATGAGCAGTTCTTC.

V gene TRBV2 combines with J gene TRBJ2-5; 8 nucleotides agree with TRBD1. CDR3 length: 13 amino acids. Trimming took 6 bases from V and 5 from J; bases not matched to a gene: 5. CDR1 and CDR2 (germline): SNHLY, FYNNEI. The CDR3 DNA follows: TGTGCCAGCAGGAAGGACAGGGCGGAGACCCAGTACTTC. Translation gives CASRKDRAETQYF. Full variable domain (remainder filled in from reference TRBV2 and TRBJ2-5): EPEVTQTPSHQVTQMGQEVILRCVPISNHLYFYWYRQILGQKVEFLVSFYNNEISEKSEIFDDQFSVERPDGSNFTLKIRSTKLEDSAMYFCASRKDRAETQYFGPGTRLLVL.

The V gene is TRBV28, the J gene TRBJ2-5; TRBD1 agrees at 7 bases. V was pared by 5 bases and J by 5 bases, with 14 bases of the junction left unmatched. This CDR3 is 16 amino acids long. Germline V gene data show CDR1 as MDHEN and CDR2 as SYDVKM. This CDR3 reads CASSARGGHQGETQYF. The CDR3, as DNA: TGTGCCAGCAGTGCAAGAGGGGGCCACCAAGGGGAGACCCAGTACTTC. Complete variable domain (other parts from reference TRBV28 and TRBJ2-5): DVKVTQSSRYLVKRTGEKVFLECVQDMDHENMFWYRQDPGLGLRLIYFSYDVKMKEKGDIPEGYSVSREKKERFSLILESASTNQTSMYLCASSARGGHQGETQYFGPGTRLLVL.

The genes are TRBV28 and TRBJ2-1; tentatively, D is TRBD1 (5 bases). Trimming took off 8 bases at V and 1 base at J, with 15 bases between the two ends. The CDR3 is made up of 15 amino acids. The germline CDR1 and CDR2 sequences are MDHEN and SYDVKM. CDR3 nucleotides: TGTGCCAGCCTATATTCAGGGCTTTCCTACAATGAGCAGTTCTTC. It encodes CASLYSGLSYNEQFF.

The rearrangement uses TRBV5-5 and TRBJ1-3; no reliable D call. Germline values: CDR1 SGHKS, CDR2 YYEKEE (reference sequence). The CDR3 is made up of 15 amino acids. The V end was cut by 0 bases, the J end by 1 base, with 8 bases between. For the CDR3, the DNA is TGTGCCAGCAGCTTGGAAGTCACTTCTGGAAACACCATATATTTT. Translated: CASSLEVTSGNTIYF.